A single sample gave rise to the 14 T cell receptor beta chains below, sequenced in a study of Ad26.COV2.S vaccination and SARS-CoV-2 variants (dated by TCRdb to the early 2020s). Receptor libraries were prepared by the immunoSEQ multiplex PCR assay. Imported from immuneACCESS, the table was reduced by TCRdb to in-frame sequences with V and J called. These copies leave out some clones; in studies compared against another copy, an unresolved V gene accounts for under half, and the cause of the remainder is not known. Present in this sample are about 400,000 clones, about 90% of which were seen just once. Under 2% of the sample comes from the top ten. The treatment or condition label corresponds to: around 19 received Ad26.COV2.S at low or high dose, single or two shots; roughly five received placebo; per-sample allocation not given. For vaccine and placebo recipients, repertoires were sequenced using samples collected on day 63 after the first injection.

The sample consisted of peripheral blood, taken in a trial of Ad26.COV2.S vaccine versus placebo. Source of these receptors: a person aged 18-65 years who received the Ad26.COV2.S COVID-19 vaccine or a placebo.

V usage is TRBV5-8 and J usage is TRBJ2-2; tentatively, D is TRBD1 or TRBD2 (5 bases each). Trimming stripped 6 bases from V and 2 bases from J, with 14 bases between. From germline, CDR1 is SGHTS and CDR2 YDEGEE. The CDR3 runs 15 residues. CDR3 nucleotides: TGTGCCAGCACCCGCCGGGACGCTAACACCGGGGAGCTGTTTTTT. Its protein is CASTRRDANTGELFF.

The rearrangement links TRBV6-1 to TRBJ1-6; D is unresolved. Trimming cost V 0 bases and J 6 bases, with 15 bases left between them. The V gene's germline CDR1 is MNHNS and CDR2 SASEGT. The CDR3 spans 17 residues. CDR3 region: CASSEAVGSRVNSPLHF. The CDR3 nucleotides are TGTGCCAGCAGTGAAGCAGTGGGGTCGAGGGTTAATTCACCCCTCCACTTT.

This chain connects TRBV6-2 or TRBV6-3 to TRBJ2-2; D remains unclear. The CDR3 length is 17 residues. With 0 bases removed from V and 2 bases from J, the gap between germline ends came to 13 bases. Per the germline V gene, CDR1 is MNHEY and CDR2 is SVGEGT. The CDR3 DNA is TGTGCCAGCAGTTACTCGATGGTGTGGCAAAACACCGGGGAGCTGTTTTTT. Its translation: CASSYSMVWQNTGELFF.

The chain couples TRBV27 to TRBJ1-3; tentatively, D is TRBD1 (5 bases). The CDR3 is 13 residues long. Trimming shortened V by 6 bases and J by 8 bases, and 14 bases separated the two germline ends. Germline V gene data show CDR1 as MNHEY and CDR2 as SMNVEV (reference sequence). The CDR3 loop is CASSLRVGDTIYF. The CDR3 nucleotides read TGTGCCAGCAGCCTAAGGGTGGGGGACACCATATATTTT.

The genes are TRBV9 and TRBJ2-3; maybe TRBD1 (6 bases). V dropped 2 bases and J dropped 4 bases, with 14 bases sitting between them. This CDR3 has 15 amino acids. Germline CDR1 SGDLS, CDR2 YYNGEE. CDR3 in amino acids: CASSVEQGGPDTQYF. CDR3 sequence (DNA): TGTGCCAGCAGCGTTGAACAGGGTGGCCCAGATACGCAGTATTTT.

This chain uses TRBV29-1 with TRBJ2-7; 7 bases agree with TRBD2. The ends lost 4 bases at V and 1 base at J; junction bases unmatched: 7. CDR1 is SQVTM, CDR2 ANQGSEA, per germline. The CDR3 extends over 14 amino acids. CDR3 loop: CSVGRSGTSYEQYF. CDR3 bases: TGCAGCGTTGGCCGGAGCGGGACTTCCTACGAGCAGTACTTC.

This clone has only one observation. The chain couples TRBV3-1 (or the pseudogene TRBV3-2) to TRBJ2-3; maybe TRBD2 (6 bases). V was clipped by 1 base and J by 4 bases, with 15 bases between them. Germline CDR1 reads LGHDT; CDR2 reads YNNKEL (reference sequence). The CDR3 length is 16 residues. CDR3 bases: TGTGCCAGCAGCCAAGTACGGGGGAAGAGCGCAGATACGCAGTATTTT. Translating it yields CASSQVRGKSADTQYF.

This chain connects TRBV11-3 to TRBJ2-2; 9 bases line up with TRBD2. The CDR3 runs to 17 residues. The V gene end was trimmed by 0 bases and the J gene end by 5 bases; junction bases not matched to a gene: 7. Germline values: CDR1 SGHNT, CDR2 YENEEA. Written as DNA, the CDR3 is TGTGCCAGCAGCTTAGATTTCCTAGCGGGAAGAACCGGGGAGCTGTTTTTT. Translation: CASSLDFLAGRTGELFF.

This chain uses TRBV5-1 with TRBJ1-2; D remains ambiguous. V lost 4 bases and J lost 3, with 13 bases in between. Germline values: CDR1 SGHRS, CDR2 YFSETQ. The CDR3 is 14 amino acids. The CDR3 sequence is CASSTGAVDYGYTF. The CDR3 DNA sequence: TGCGCCAGCAGCACGGGCGCGGTCGACTATGGCTACACCTTC.

This chain uses TRBV4-3 with TRBJ1-4, with 9 positions matching TRBD1. The CDR3 length is 16 residues. V trimming: 1 base; J trimming: 8 bases; junction bases outside the gene matches: 8. Germline V lookup: CDR1 LGHNA, CDR2 YSLEER. CDR3 sequence (DNA): TGCGCCAGCAGCCAAGTCACCGGGACAGGGAGCGAAAAACTGTTTTTT. Encoded protein: CASSQVTGTGSEKLFF.

The J gene is TRBJ2-5, the V gene TRBV4-1, with D possibly TRBD1 on 5 matching bases. Germline CDR1 is MGHRA and CDR2 is YSYEKL. The CDR3 has 15 amino acids. V was clipped by 0 bases and J by 4 bases, with 12 bases between them. Here the CDR3 reads CASSQEGRDVETQYF. The CDR3 DNA reads TGCGCCAGCAGCCAAGAAGGCAGGGATGTAGAGACCCAGTACTTC.

The chain recombines TRBV5-8 with TRBJ2-5; D is undetermined. In germline, CDR1 is SGHTS, CDR2 YDEGEE. Trimming removed 0 bases from V and 3 bases from J, with 12 bases in between. The CDR3 length is 15 residues. The CDR3 bases are TGTGCCAGCAGCTTGGAACCAGGTCCCAAAGAGACCCAGTACTTC. This sequence encodes CASSLEPGPKETQYF.

V gene TRBV5-6 combines with J gene TRBJ2-1; no definite D call. V dropped 4 bases and J dropped 4 bases, with 12 bases sitting between them. The CDR3 loop spans 14 amino acids. CDR1 SGHDT and CDR2 YYEEEE come from the germline V gene. CDR3 residues: CASSLITVYNEQFF. CDR3 nucleotides: TGTGCCAGCAGCCTGATAACAGTTTACAATGAGCAGTTCTTC.

This clone was seen a single time. The rearrangement joins TRBV7-8 to TRBJ1-5; D gene ambiguous. The CDR3 consists of 16 residues. V lost 2 bases and J lost 5, with 16 bases in between. Germline V gene sequence: CDR1 SGHVS, CDR2 FQNEAQ. CDR3 loop: CASSLKWRGTHQPQHF. The CDR3 DNA is TGTGCCAGCAGCTTAAAGTGGCGGGGTACCCATCAGCCCCAGCATTTT.